This TCR beta chain was identified in a study of cytomegalovirus exposure and HLA in healthy donors. Germline V gene lookup returns CDR1 SGHRS and CDR2 YFSETQ. J lost 2 bases, V lost 0 bases, and 4 bases had no gene match. The length of the CDR3 is 15 residues. Study results and limitations: Overall, around 160 TCR beta chains were annotated as cytomegalovirus-associated.

Measured with immunoSEQ multiplex PCR; TCRdb has only the in-frame clones, and not every one. The sample carries around 140,000 clones, 85% to 95% recorded once. As for this clone: As yet, its antigen is unknown.

This rearrangement joins TRBV5-1 to TRBJ2-7, with 8 nucleotides matching TRBD1. What was sequenced was PBMCs. The clonotype originates from a man between 18 and 35 years old in good health and CMV-seropositive. The DNA for the CDR3 is TGCGCCAGCAGCTTGGCCGGGACAGGCACCTACGAGCAGTACTTC. It is translated as CASSLAGTGTYEQYF.